These 13 T cell receptor beta chains originate from one sample sequenced in a study of read filtering for tumor transcriptome and immune sequencing. The library was built from approximately 400 ng RNA with molecular barcoded adaptors for alpha/delta and beta/gamma chains. TCRdb ran MiXCR on the reads and lists one entry per CDR3 protein. In the table there are roughly 25,000 distinct CDR3 sequences, around 15% of which are singletons. Sequenced: a population of CD138-negative cells sorted from bone marrow. All receptors derive from a donor at least 40 years old with multiple myeloma.

This clonotype was seen at least ten times. The rearrangement joins TRBV28 to TRBJ1-5; possible D gene TRBD1, 6 bases. Trimming left V 6 bases short and J 0 bases short, with 36 bases between. The germline V gene encodes CDR1 MDHEN and CDR2 SYDVKM. This CDR3 comprises 23 residues. The CDR3 here is CASSDPQTGRFPVHINSNQPQHF. CDR3 DNA sequence: TGTGCCAGCAGCGACCCACAGACAGGAAGATTCCCTGTCCATATTAATAGCAATCAGCCCCAGCATTTT.

This clonotype occurred many times. The genes are TRBV20-1 and TRBJ1-5, with 7 nucleotides matching TRBD1. The CDR3 runs 13 residues. Germline V gene lookup returns CDR1 DFQATT and CDR2 SNEGSKA (reference sequence). The ends lost 1 base at V and 5 bases at J; junction bases unmatched: 2. The DNA for the CDR3 is TGCAGTGCTAGAGGTGACAGGGATCAGCCCCAGCATTTT. Its protein product is CSARGDRDQPQHF.

This clonotype has more than one count but fewer than ten. This may arise from a read error, as a much more abundant clone is one base away. The chain has TRBV12-3 or TRBV12-4 and TRBJ2-1; 7 bases match TRBD2. This CDR3 region has 15 residues. CDR3 DNA: TGTGCCAGCAGTTCCTTGGGGGGGAGTGGAAATGGGCAGTTCTTC. It yields the protein CASSSLGGSGNGQFF.

This clonotype was seen at least ten times. The chain recombines TRBV7-2 with TRBJ1-1; maybe TRBD1 (5 bases). Germline V CDR1 and CDR2: SGHTA, FQGNSA. This CDR3 is 15 amino acids long. Trimming removed 0 bases from V and 5 bases from J, with 13 bases in between. CDR3 nucleotides: TGTGCCAGCAGCTTAGCTCGGGGGGTCGGTACTGAAGCTTTCTTT. Translating gives CASSLARGVGTEAFF. The full variable domain, completed using reference TRBV7-2 and TRBJ1-1, is GAGVSQSPSNKVTEKGKDVELRCDPISGHTALYWYRQSLGQGLEFLIYFQGNSAPDKSGLPSDRFSAERTGGSVSTLTIQRTQQEDSAVYLCASSLARGVGTEAFFGQGTRLTVV.

In this sample, this clonotype turned up many times. The genes are TRBV7-2 and TRBJ2-7; 9 bases map to TRBD1. In germline, CDR1 is SGHTA, CDR2 FQGNSA. CDR3 length: 14 residues. The V and J ends lost 4 bases and 3 bases, in that order; junction bases with no gene match: 4. CDR3 sequence: CASSSRQGDYEQYF. The DNA for the CDR3 is TGTGCCAGCAGCTCCAGACAGGGGGACTACGAGCAGTACTTC.

This clonotype was counted at least ten times. The chain couples TRBV7-9 to TRBJ1-6, with D hard to call. CDR1 is SEHNR, CDR2 FQNEAQ, per germline (reference sequence). V was cut by 5 bases and J by 0 bases, with 8 bases left in between. The CDR3 consists of 15 residues. The CDR3: CASSVQSSYNSPLHF. As DNA, the CDR3 is TGTGCCAGCAGCGTACAGAGCTCCTATAATTCACCCCTCCACTTT. The variable domain in full, with the rest retrieved from reference TRBV7-9 and TRBJ1-6, is DTGVSQNPRHKITKRGQNVTFRCDPISEHNRLYWYRQTLGQGPEFLTYFQNEAQLEKSRLLSDRFSAERPKGSFSTLEIQRTEQGDSAMYLCASSVQSSYNSPLHFGNGTRLTVT.

This clonotype was seen at least ten times. The junction differs from germline at one of its ends, possibly a read error. The chain has TRBV5-1 and TRBJ2-1; 7 bases line up with TRBD2. Germline CDR1 SGHRS, CDR2 YFSETQ. The length of the CDR3 is 15 residues. CDR3 DNA sequence: TGTGCCAGCAGCTTAGGCGGGAGTTCCTACAATGAGCAGTTCTTC. Translating it yields CASSLGGSSYNEQFF.

This clonotype was found many times. The chain links TRBV18 to TRBJ1-4; weak D call: TRBD1 (6 bases). Germline CDR1 and CDR2: KGHSH and LQKENI. CDR3 size: 14 residues. Trimming removed 1 base from V and 6 bases from J, with 9 bases in between. CDR3 DNA sequence: TGTGCCAGCTCACCACGGGGGGCAGATGAAAAACTGTTTTTT. This translates into CASSPRGADEKLFF.

This clonotype has ten or more counts. The genes are TRBV29-1 and TRBJ2-6, with D unresolved. Germline V gene sequence: CDR1 SQVTM, CDR2 ANQGSEA. This CDR3 has 16 residues. V was trimmed by 4 bases and J by 0 bases, leaving 13 bases between them. CDR3 bases: TGCAGCGTTGCTGGGCAGGCGCTCTCTGGGGCCAACGTCCTGACTTTC. Amino acids: CSVAGQALSGANVLTF.

There are many counts of this clonotype. The chain uses TRBV6-6 and TRBJ2-2, with 10 positions matching TRBD2. Trimming cost V 6 bases and J 4 bases; bases outside gene matches: 11. Germline V gives CDR1 MNHNY, CDR2 SVGAGI (reference sequence). The CDR3 runs to 17 residues. In nucleotides, the CDR3 is TGTGCCAGCAGCCTACCATCAAGCGGGAGGGGCACCGGGGAGCTGTTTTTT. This translates into CASSLPSSGRGTGELFF.

In the case of this clonotype: At one end, the junction sequence differs from germline, possibly due to a read error. This chain joins TRBV27 and TRBJ2-7; 10 positions agree with TRBD1. In germline, CDR1 is MNHEY, CDR2 SMNVEV (reference sequence). This CDR3 is 15 amino acids long. The CDR3 loop reads CASSLLGQGQNEKYF. Written as DNA, the CDR3 is TGTGCCAGTAGTTTGTTGGGACAGGGGCAAAACGAGAAGTACTTC.

In its sample, this clonotype was seen many times. The chain recombines TRBV9 with TRBJ1-1; D is unclear. Trimming took off 4 bases at V and 0 bases at J, with 19 bases between the two ends. Germline assignment: CDR1 SGDLS and CDR2 YYNGEE. The CDR3 runs to 17 residues. CDR3 amino acids: CASSPSALLPMNTEAFF. The CDR3 nucleotides read TGTGCCAGCAGCCCATCAGCCTTACTCCCTATGAACACTGAAGCTTTCTTT.

This clonotype was detected only a few times. Without the conserved terminal phenylalanine or tryptophan, this CDR3 likely stems from a read error. The chain recombines TRBV10-3 with TRBJ2-2; D might be TRBD2 (5 bases). CDR1 ENHRY and CDR2 SYGVKD come from the germline V gene. V gave up 10 bases and J gave up 0 bases, with 9 bases separating them. This CDR3 region has 13 residues. Here the CDR3 reads CATRETNTGELFL. The CDR3 DNA is TGTGCCACCCGGGAAACGAACACCGGGGAGCTGTTTCTT.